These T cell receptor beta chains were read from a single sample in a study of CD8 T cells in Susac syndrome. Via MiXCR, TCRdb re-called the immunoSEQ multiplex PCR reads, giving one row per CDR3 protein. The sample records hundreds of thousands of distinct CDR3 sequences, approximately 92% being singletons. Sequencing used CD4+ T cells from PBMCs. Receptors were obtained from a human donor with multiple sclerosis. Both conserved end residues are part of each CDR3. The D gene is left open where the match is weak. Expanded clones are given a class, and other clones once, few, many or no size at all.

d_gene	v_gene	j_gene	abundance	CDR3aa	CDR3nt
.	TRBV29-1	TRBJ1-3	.	CSVEVGAGNTIYF	TGCAGCGTTGAAGTGGGGGCCGGAAACACCATATATTTT
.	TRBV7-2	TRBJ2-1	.	CASSTLAGGYNEQFF	TGTGCCAGCAGCACGCTAGCAGGAGGCTACAATGAGCAGTTCTTC
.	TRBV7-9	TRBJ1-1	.	CASSQLGGGNTEAFF	TGTGCCAGCAGCCAACTAGGAGGAGGGAACACTGAAGCTTTCTTT
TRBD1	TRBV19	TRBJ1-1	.	CASRTSRGPEAFF	TGTGCCAGCCGAACTTCCAGGGGGCCTGAAGCTTTCTTT
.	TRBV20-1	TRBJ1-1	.	CSAREPAGLWTEAFF	TGCAGTGCTAGGGAGCCAGCGGGCCTTTGGACTGAAGCTTTCTTT
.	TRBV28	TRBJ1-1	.	CASSLDREAFF	TGTGCCAGCAGTTTGGACCGTGAAGCTTTCTTT
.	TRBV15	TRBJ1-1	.	CATSIPLGGGTEAFF	TGTGCCACCAGCATTCCTCTGGGGGGAGGGACTGAAGCTTTCTTT
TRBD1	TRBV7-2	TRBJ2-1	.	CASSLAGTGAGKFF	TGTGCCAGCAGCTTAGCTGGGACAGGGGCAGGCAAGTTCTTC
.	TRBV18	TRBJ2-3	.	CASSPLRTETSTDTQYF	TGTGCCAGCTCACCACTCCGGACAGAAACTAGCACAGATACGCAGTATTTT
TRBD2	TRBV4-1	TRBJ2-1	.	CASSQDRAGGRYEQFF	TGCGCCAGCAGCCAAGATCGGGCGGGGGGGCGCTATGAGCAGTTCTTC
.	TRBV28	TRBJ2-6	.	CASSGQGTGANVLTF	TGTGCCAGCAGCGGGCAGGGGACTGGGGCCAACGTCCTGACTTTC
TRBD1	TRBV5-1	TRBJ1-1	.	CASSSGGTGWRNTEAFF	TGCGCCAGCAGCTCGGGCGGGACAGGGTGGAGGAACACTGAAGCTTTCTTT
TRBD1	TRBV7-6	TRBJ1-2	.	CASSLDRTGLGYTF	TGTGCCAGCAGCTTAGACCGGACAGGGCTTGGCTACACCTTC
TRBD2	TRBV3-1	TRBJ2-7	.	CASSSPRLAGYYEQYF	TGTGCCAGCAGCTCGCCTAGGCTAGCGGGATACTACGAGCAGTACTTC
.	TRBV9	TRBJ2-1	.	CASSVGGSAYNEQFF	TGTGCCAGCAGCGTAGGCGGGTCCGCCTACAATGAGCAGTTCTTC
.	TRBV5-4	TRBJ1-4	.	CASSSGSGKLFF	TGTGCCAGCAGCAGCGGGAGTGGAAAACTGTTTTTT
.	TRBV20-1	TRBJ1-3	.	CSARAPARDTIYF	TGCAGTGCTAGGGCCCCAGCCAGGGACACCATATATTTT
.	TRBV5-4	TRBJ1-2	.	CASSLGQPTGYTF	TGTGCCAGCAGCTTGGGGCAGCCGACAGGCTACACCTTC
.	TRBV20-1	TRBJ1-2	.	CSASPAGALGYTF	TGCAGTGCTAGTCCAGCAGGGGCGTTAGGCTACACCTTC
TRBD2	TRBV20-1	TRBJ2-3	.	CSAALSSGPSTDTQYF	TGCAGTGCCGCGCTTTCTAGCGGTCCTAGCACAGATACGCAGTATTTT
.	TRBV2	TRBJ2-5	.	CASSFKQLEETQYF	TGTGCCAGCAGTTTTAAACAGCTTGAAGAGACCCAGTACTTC
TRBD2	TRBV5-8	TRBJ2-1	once	CASSSGLAGPYNEQFF	TGTGCCAGCAGCTCTGGACTAGCGGGACCCTACAATGAGCAGTTCTTC
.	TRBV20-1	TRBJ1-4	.	CSARDGGNEKLFF	TGCAGTGCTAGAGATGGGGGTAATGAAAAACTGTTTTTT
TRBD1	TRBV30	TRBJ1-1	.	CAWSPKTGTNTEAFF	TGTGCCTGGAGTCCAAAGACAGGGACGAACACTGAAGCTTTCTTT
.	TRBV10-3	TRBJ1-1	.	CAISDESGAEAFF	TGTGCCATCAGTGACGAGTCAGGGGCCGAAGCTTTCTTT
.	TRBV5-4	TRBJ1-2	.	CASSLSGFYGYTF	TGTGCCAGCAGCTTGTCAGGGTTCTATGGCTACACCTTC